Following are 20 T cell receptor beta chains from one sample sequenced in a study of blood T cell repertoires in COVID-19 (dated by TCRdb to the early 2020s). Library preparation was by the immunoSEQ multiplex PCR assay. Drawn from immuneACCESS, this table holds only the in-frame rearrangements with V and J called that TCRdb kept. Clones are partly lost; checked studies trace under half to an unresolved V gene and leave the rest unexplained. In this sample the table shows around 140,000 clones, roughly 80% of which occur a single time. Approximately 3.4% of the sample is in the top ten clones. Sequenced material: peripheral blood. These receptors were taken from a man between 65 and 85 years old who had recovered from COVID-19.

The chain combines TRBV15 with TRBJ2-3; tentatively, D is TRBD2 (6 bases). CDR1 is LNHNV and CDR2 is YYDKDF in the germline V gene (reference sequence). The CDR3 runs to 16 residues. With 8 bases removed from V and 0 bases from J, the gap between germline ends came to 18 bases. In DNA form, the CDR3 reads TGTGCCACCCTCCCCCGTAGCGGTATTAGCACAGATACGCAGTATTTT. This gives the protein CATLPRSGISTDTQYF.

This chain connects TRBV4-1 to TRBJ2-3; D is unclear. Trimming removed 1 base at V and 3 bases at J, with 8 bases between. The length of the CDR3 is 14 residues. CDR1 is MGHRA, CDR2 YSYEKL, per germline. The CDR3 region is CASSQVTGTDTQYF. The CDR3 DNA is TGCGCCAGCAGCCAAGTGACGGGTACAGATACGCAGTATTTT.

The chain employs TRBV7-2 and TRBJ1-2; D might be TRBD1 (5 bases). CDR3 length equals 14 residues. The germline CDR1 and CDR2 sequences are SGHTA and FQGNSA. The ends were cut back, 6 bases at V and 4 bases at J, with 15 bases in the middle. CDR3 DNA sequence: TGTGCCAGCAGTCCTGGGGGGGTCGGCTATGGCTACACCTTC. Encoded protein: CASSPGGVGYGYTF.

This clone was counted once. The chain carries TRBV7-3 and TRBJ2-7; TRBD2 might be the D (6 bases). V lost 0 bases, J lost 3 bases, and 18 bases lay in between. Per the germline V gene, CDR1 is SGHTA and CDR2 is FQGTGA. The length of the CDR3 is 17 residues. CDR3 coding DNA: TGTGCCAGCAGCTTAACTCTGCGGGAAGATTTGGGCTACGAGCAGTACTTC. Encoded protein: CASSLTLREDLGYEQYF.

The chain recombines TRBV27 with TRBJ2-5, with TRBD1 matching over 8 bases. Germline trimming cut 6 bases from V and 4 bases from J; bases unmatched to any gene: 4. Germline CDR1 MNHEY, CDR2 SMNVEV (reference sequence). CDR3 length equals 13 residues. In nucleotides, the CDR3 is TGTGCCAGCAGCGGACAGGGACCAGAGACCCAGTACTTC. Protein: CASSGQGPETQYF.

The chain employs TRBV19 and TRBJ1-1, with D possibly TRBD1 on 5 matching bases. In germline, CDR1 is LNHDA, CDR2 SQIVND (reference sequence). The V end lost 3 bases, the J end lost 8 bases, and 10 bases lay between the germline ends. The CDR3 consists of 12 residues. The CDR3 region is CASSIDSTEAFF. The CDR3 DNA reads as TGTGCCAGTAGTATCGACAGTACCGAAGCTTTCTTT. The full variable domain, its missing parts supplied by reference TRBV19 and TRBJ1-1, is DGGITQSPKYLFRKEGQNVTLSCEQNLNHDAMYWYRQDPGQGLRLIYYSQIVNDFQKGDIAEGYSVSREKKESFPLTVTSAQKNPTAFYLCASSIDSTEAFFGQGTRLTVV.

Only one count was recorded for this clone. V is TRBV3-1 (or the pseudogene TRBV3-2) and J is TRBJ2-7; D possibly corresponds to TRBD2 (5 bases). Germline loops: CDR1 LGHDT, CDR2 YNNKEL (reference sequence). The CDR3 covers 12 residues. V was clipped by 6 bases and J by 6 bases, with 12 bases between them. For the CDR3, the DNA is TGTGCCAGCAGTTCACTAGGTATCGAGCAGTACTTC. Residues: CASSSLGIEQYF.

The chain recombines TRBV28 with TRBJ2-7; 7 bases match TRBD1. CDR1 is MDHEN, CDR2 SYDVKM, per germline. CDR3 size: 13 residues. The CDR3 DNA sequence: TGTGCTATAAGGGACAGTGCCTCCTACGAGCAGTACTTC. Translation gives CAIRDSASYEQYF.

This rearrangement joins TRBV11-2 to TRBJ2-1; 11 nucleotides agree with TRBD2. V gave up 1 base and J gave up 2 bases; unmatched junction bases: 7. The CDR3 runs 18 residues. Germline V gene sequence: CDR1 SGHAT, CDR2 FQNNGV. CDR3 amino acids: CASSLGGLAGGAYNEQFF. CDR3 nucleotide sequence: TGTGCCAGCAGCTTAGGAGGGCTAGCGGGAGGAGCCTACAATGAGCAGTTCTTC.

The CDR3 coding sequence is TGTGCCAGCAGTCCCCGACAGGCTACTAACTATGGCTACACCTTC. It is translated as CASSPRQATNYGYTF. This sequence joins TRBV27 and TRBJ1-2; D might be TRBD1 (6 bases). Trimming pared 5 bases from V and 0 bases from J, leaving 13 bases between. The CDR3 sequence is 15 residues long. CDR1 is MNHEY and CDR2 is SMNVEV in the germline V gene (reference sequence).

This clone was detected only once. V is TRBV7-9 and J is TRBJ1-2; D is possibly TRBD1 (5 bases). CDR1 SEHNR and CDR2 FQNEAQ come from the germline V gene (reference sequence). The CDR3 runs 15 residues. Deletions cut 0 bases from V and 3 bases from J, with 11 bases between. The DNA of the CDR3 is TGTGCCAGCAGCTTAGCGTTAGGGGCCTACTATGGCTACACCTTC. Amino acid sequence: CASSLALGAYYGYTF.

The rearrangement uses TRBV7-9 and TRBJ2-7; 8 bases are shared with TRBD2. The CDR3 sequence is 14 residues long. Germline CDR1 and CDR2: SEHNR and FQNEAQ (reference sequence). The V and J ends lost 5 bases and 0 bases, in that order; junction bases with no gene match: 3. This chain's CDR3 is CASSPGGVSYEQYF. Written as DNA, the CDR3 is TGTGCCAGCAGCCCGGGGGGGGTCTCCTACGAGCAGTACTTC.

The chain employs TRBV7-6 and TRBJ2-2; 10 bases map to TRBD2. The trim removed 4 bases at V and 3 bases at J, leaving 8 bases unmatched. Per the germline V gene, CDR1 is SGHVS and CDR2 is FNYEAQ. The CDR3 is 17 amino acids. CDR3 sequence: CASSSSGSTWYTGELFF. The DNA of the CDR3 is TGTGCCAGCAGCTCTAGCGGGAGTACTTGGTACACCGGGGAGCTGTTTTTT.

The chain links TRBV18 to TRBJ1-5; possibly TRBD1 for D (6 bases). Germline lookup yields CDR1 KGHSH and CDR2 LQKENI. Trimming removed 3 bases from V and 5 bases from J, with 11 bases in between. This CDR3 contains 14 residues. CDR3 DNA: TGTGCCAGCTCACCGGACAGATCCTATCAGCCCCAGCATTTT. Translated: CASSPDRSYQPQHF.

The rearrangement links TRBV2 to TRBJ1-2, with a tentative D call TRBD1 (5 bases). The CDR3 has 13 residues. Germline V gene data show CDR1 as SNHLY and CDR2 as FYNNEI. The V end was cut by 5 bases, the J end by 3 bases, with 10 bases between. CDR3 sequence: CASSQGGDYGYTF. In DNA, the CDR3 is TGTGCCAGCAGTCAGGGAGGGGACTATGGCTACACCTTC.

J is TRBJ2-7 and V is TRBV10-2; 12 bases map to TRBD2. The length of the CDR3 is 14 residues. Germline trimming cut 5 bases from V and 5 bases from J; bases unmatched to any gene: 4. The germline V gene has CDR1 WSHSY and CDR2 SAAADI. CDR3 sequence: CASSRTSGNNEQYF. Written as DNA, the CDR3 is TGCGCCAGCAGTCGGACTAGCGGGAACAACGAGCAGTACTTC.

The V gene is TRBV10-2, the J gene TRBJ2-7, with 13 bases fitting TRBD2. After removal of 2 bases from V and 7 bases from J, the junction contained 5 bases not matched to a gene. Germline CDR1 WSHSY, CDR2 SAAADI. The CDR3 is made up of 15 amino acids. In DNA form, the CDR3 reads TGCGCCAGCAGTGAGGAGACTAGCGGGAGGCGGGAGCAGTACTTC. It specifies CASSEETSGRREQYF.

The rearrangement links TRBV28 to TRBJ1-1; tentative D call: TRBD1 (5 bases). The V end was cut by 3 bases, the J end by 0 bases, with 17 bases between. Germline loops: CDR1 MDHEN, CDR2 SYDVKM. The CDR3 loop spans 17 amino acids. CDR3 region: CASSLRGLLPLNTEAFF. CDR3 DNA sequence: TGTGCCAGCAGTTTGCGGGGACTATTGCCCCTGAACACTGAAGCTTTCTTT.

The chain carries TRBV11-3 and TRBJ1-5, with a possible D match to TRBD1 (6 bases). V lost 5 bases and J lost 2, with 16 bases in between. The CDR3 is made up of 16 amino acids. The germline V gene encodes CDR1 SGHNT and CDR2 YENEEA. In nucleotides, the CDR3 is TGTGCCAGCAGCCTTGGGGGCGGGAGCGGCAATCAGCCCCAGCATTTT. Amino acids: CASSLGGGSGNQPQHF.

The CDR3 spells CASSLELAGGNTQYF. CDR3 DNA: TGTGCCAGCAGCTTAGAACTAGCGGGGGGAAATACGCAGTATTTT. The chain recombines TRBV7-2 with TRBJ2-3, with TRBD2 matching over 12 bases. The CDR3 is 15 amino acids. J lost 7 bases, V lost 1 base, and 3 bases had no gene match. Germline CDR1 is SGHTA and CDR2 is FQGNSA. The complete variable domain, with remaining parts taken from reference TRBV7-2 and TRBJ2-3, reads GAGVSQSPSNKVTEKGKDVELRCDPISGHTALYWYRQSLGQGLEFLIYFQGNSAPDKSGLPSDRFSAERTGGSVSTLTIQRTQQEDSAVYLCASSLELAGGNTQYFGPGTRLTVL.